The entry below gives a single T cell receptor beta chain sequence along with its context. Its recognized antigen is unknown. It has no much larger one-base neighbor in the sample; base qualities were not kept. Using the deep immunoSEQ assay, multiplex PCR amplified TCR CDR3 regions from genomic DNA. Genomic DNA extracted from each cell subset was distributed evenly over all wells of several immunoSEQ 96-well plates, and each plate served as one replicate. For sorted subsets, approximately 200 ng of genomic DNA, equivalent to around 31,000 T cell genomes, went into each replicate PCR. Purified libraries were quantified with a Qubit 3.0 fluorometer, sized on a Bioanalyzer 2100, and re-quantified with the KAPA Library Quantification kit. Each immunoSEQ 96-well plate was sequenced on its own single-read 150-cycle Illumina NextSeq 550 flow cell. The authors' pipeline ran thus. Because the immunoSEQ output held only junctional sequences and lacked quality scores, the filtering could not match the filtering applied to full-length reads. Sequences were annotated with PyIR, a Python wrapper for IgBLAST v1.9, using IMGT germline references to assign V/J genes and CDR3. Reads were removed for weak V/J assignments (E-value above 1e-6), missing CDR3, stop codons, out-of-frame junctions, or ambiguous translated residues. A V3J clonotype was defined by an identical inferred V gene, J gene, and CDR3 amino acid sequence. Percentage overlap between repertoires was calculated by dividing the number of shared unique clonotypes by the size of the smaller repertoire. Three approaches were used to assess repertoire richness: RTK rarefaction, the Chao1 estimator, and Recon v2.1 estimates of unobserved clonotypes. OLGA was used to compute generation probabilities for all TCRbeta clonotypes that the gDNA method yielded from a handful of donors. TCRdb's version of the immuneACCESS table is confined to in-frame rearrangements and falls short of the full clone set. An unresolved V gene accounts for under half of the shortfall where checked; the remainder is of unknown origin. The DNA was the basis for D and trimming; V, J and clone size are from that table. The sample yields some 2.4 million clones; roughly 93% were counted once. The ten largest clonotypes hold 0.36% of the sample.

The data originate from a study of shared clonotypes between healthy human individuals (dated by TCRdb to the early 2020s). Some background on the complete study: Three men and a couple of women, aged 18 to 49 years, made up the cohort. For each donor, three plates each were used for CD4 naive and CD4 memory, two plates were used for CD8 naive, and one plate was used for CD8 memory. The study deeply sequenced blood TCR repertoires of roughly five healthy adults to estimate repertoire size and the extent of clonotype sharing between individuals. Different laboratories and diverse techniques were used to prepare libraries and sequence TCR repertoires, to increase sequencing depth and limit assay-specific biases. Each donor's leukapheresis produced roughly between roughly 0.85 and 10 billion PBMCs. On the study overall, not on this receptor specifically: Only blood was sampled, and tissue TCR repertoires likely differ from those in blood. Pairwise subsampling led to the expectation that sequencing depth would affect the degree of clonotype sharing among donors. Larger estimated clonotype richness was generally found for naive subsets than for memory subsets. About 5% of naive CD4, 3.5% of naive CD8, around 2.3% of memory CD4, and less than 0.45% of memory CD8 clonotypes were shared across several donors. Rarefaction of sorted-subset datasets indicated incomplete sequencing despite the large sequencing depth. Compared with non-shared clonotypes, clonotypes shared by all four sorted-subset donors had higher generation probabilities. The genetic and exposure-history diversity represented was limited by the small number of donors.

Healthy HIV-negative adults with no recently reported acute infections or vaccinations were included as donors. Every donor was a Caucasian adult living in Nashville, Tennessee, USA. Magnetic negative selection was used to enrich CD4+ T cells, after which naive cells were positively selected on CD45RA and the negative fraction became the memory subset. After blood collection by leukapheresis, PBMCs were isolated using Ficoll-Histopaque density gradient centrifugation and then cryopreserved in the vapor phase of liquid nitrogen. Purity and quantity of every magnetically sorted T cell population were checked by analytical flow cytometry. Each sorted fraction had its genomic DNA isolated and then quantified by UV absorbance on a Nanodrop 2000c. Input material: naive CD4+ T cells from PBMCs. The sample's cell subset or site label is to be understood as: CD45RA+ positively selected. The TCR was taken from a man between 18 and 35 years old in good health. Some clones in this sample may be carry-over from other donors' samples.

The bases read TGTGCCAGCAGTCCCCCTTCGGGATCTAGCACAGATACGCAGTATTTT. It codes for CASSPPSGSSTDTQYF. The receptor chain draws on TRBV28 and TRBJ2-3; perhaps TRBD2 is the D gene, with 5 bases matching. Spanning cysteine to phenylalanine, the CDR3 consists of 16 amino acids. Just CDR3 DNA is preserved here, 48 bases in frame from base 1. Trimming removed 5 bases from V and 0 bases from J, leaving 15 bases between the germline ends. CDR1 and CDR2 are read off the germline V gene as MDHEN and SYDVKM.